This T cell receptor beta chain was captured in a study of control samples from healthy donors and cancer patients. Here immunoSEQ multiplex PCR was the method, and the copy in TCRdb shows in-frame clones only, minus some. The sample shows roughly 43,000 clones, around 87% of them seen only once. Germline V lookup: CDR1 SGHRS, CDR2 YFSETQ. V lost 5 bases and J lost 6, with 14 bases in between. This CDR3 has 13 residues. The V gene is TRBV5-1, the J gene TRBJ1-1, with D tentatively TRBD1 (6 bases). The sequenced sample consisted of PBMCs. The TCR originated in a woman aged 55-75 years with lung cancer. CDR3 sequence reads: CASRLKQGAEAFF. For the CDR3, the DNA is TGCGCCAGCAGATTAAAACAGGGAGCTGAAGCTTTCTTT.